This entry describes one TCR beta chain. The TCRbeta library incorporated unique molecular identifiers. A single record per CDR3 protein comes from TCRdb applying MiXCR to the PCR reads. Among roughly 500,000 distinct CDR3 sequences, approximately 20% were seen once, and the ten largest hold 3% to 4%. This specimen belongs to a study of T-cell reconstitution after alpha-beta-depleted transplantation in children. CDR1 is LGHNA and CDR2 is YNFKEQ in the germline V gene. The germline V and J ends were trimmed by 1 base and 4 bases, with 16 bases remaining between them. This CDR3 is 17 amino acids long. Sequenced material: PBMCs from the stem cell graft donor, taken from the stem cell graft. The genes are TRBV4-2 and TRBJ2-2; D gene unclear. The sequence was collected from a human donor who donated a stem cell graft to a child with acute lymphoblastic leukemia. The CDR3 sequence is CASSQVRLPMGTGELFF. CDR3 nucleotides: TGTGCCAGCAGCCAAGTTCGGCTCCCCATGGGCACCGGGGAGCTGTTTTTT.